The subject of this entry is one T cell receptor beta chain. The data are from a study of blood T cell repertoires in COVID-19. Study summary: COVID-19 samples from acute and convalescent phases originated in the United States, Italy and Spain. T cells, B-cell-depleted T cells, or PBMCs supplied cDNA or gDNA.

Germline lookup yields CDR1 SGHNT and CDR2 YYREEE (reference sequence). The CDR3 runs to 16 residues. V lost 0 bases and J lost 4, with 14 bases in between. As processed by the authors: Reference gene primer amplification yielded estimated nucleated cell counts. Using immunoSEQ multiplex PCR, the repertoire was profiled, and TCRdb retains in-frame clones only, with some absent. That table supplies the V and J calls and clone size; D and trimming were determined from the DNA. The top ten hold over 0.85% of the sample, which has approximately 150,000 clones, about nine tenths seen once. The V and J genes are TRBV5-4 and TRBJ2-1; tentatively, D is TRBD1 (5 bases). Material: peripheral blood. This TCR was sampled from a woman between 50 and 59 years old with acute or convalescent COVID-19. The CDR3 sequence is CASSLVGLRAYNEQFF. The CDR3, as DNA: TGTGCCAGCAGCTTGGTGGGGCTTCGGGCGTACAATGAGCAGTTCTTC.